A single TCR beta chain is shown here with its context. These data come from a study of cytomegalovirus exposure and HLA in healthy donors. This table comes from immunoSEQ multiplex PCR, and its TCRdb copy is limited to in-frame clones, with some not included. The top ten clones hold about 7% of a sample with 150,000 to 200,000 clones, more than 75% of them seen once. The CDR3 has 16 residues. Germline-derived CDR1 and CDR2 are MDHEN and SYDVKM. V dropped 5 bases and J dropped 0 bases, with 11 bases sitting between them. Sequences were obtained from PBMCs. The rearrangement links TRBV28 to TRBJ2-6; a possible D gene is TRBD1 (6 bases). The TCR sequence derives from a young man in good health and CMV-seropositive. This CDR3 is CASSLTGFSGANVLTF. The CDR3 nucleotides read TGTGCCAGCAGTCTCACAGGGTTCTCTGGGGCCAACGTCCTGACTTTC.